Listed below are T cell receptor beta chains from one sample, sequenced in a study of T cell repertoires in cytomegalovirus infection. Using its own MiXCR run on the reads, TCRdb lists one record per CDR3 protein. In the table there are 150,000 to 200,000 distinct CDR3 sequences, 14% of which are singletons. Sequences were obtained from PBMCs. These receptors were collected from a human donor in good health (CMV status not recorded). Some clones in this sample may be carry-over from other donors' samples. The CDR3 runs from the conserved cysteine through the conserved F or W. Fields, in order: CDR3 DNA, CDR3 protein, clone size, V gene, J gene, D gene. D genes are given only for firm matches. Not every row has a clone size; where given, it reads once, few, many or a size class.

TGTGCCAGCAGTTTGAATGAGCAGTTCTTC	CASSLNEQFF	many	TRBV12-3/TRBV12-4	TRBJ2-1	.
TGTGCCAGCACCACGACAGGGGCCACAGATACGCAGTATTTT	CASTTTGATDTQYF	many	TRBV7-3	TRBJ2-3	TRBD1
TGTGCCAGCAGACGAACGGGGGGGGGCACGCTCACAGATACGCAGTATTTT	CASRRTGGGTLTDTQYF	few	TRBV6-1	TRBJ2-3	TRBD2
TGTGCCACCAACGGGGGGCCCGGGGCCAACGTCCTGACTTTC	CATNGGPGANVLTF	.	TRBV25-1	TRBJ2-6	.
TGTGCCAGCCGGGGGATCCCGGGGGCGACCCAAGAGACCCAGTACTTC	CASRGIPGATQETQYF	.	TRBV3-1	TRBJ2-5	.
TGTGCCAGCAGTTTACGGGGACTAGCGGGTCGAGAGCAGTACTTC	CASSLRGLAGREQYF	many	TRBV28	TRBJ2-7	TRBD2
TGCGCCAGCAGCAGACTAGCGGGAGATGTAGGGCCCTACGAGCAGTACTTC	CASSRLAGDVGPYEQYF	.	TRBV10-2	TRBJ2-7	TRBD2
TGTGCCAGCAGCTCCGACAGGGCTCAAGGGAATGAGCAGTTCTTC	CASSSDRAQGNEQFF	many	TRBV7-3	TRBJ2-1	TRBD1
TGTGCCAGCAAGGACCTAGCAATTACCGGGGAGCTGTTTTTT	CASKDLAITGELFF	.	TRBV6-2/TRBV6-3	TRBJ2-2	.
TGTGCCAGCAGCCAAAAGGCAAACTATGGCTACACCTTC	CASSQKANYGYTF	few	TRBV3-1	TRBJ1-2	.
TGTGCCAGCAGCTATCCGGGACAGGGGGCTTCGGAGCAGTACTTC	CASSYPGQGASEQYF	.	TRBV7-9	TRBJ2-7	TRBD1
TGTGCCAGCAGTGGGACCCGCGAAGAAAAACTGTTTTTT	CASSGTREEKLFF	few	TRBV28	TRBJ1-4	.
TGTGCCTGGAGTGTGGACAGCAATCAGCCCCAGCATTTT	CAWSVDSNQPQHF	few	TRBV30	TRBJ1-5	.
TGCGCCAGCAGTCGGGGGGGGGGGATCCTGGGATCCTACGAGCAGTACTTC	CASSRGGGILGSYEQYF	few	TRBV23-1	TRBJ2-7	TRBD2
TGTGCCACCCCCGGGAACCTGCCAGGGGAGCAGTACTTC	CATPGNLPGEQYF	.	TRBV5-5	TRBJ2-7	.
TGTGCCACCCGAGGGGGCTTTCAAGGTATGAATGAGCAGTTCTTC	CATRGGFQGMNEQFF	.	TRBV28	TRBJ2-1	TRBD1
TGTGCCAGCAGTACGCGGGAACCCTCGTCCTCTGGGGCCAACGTCCTGACTTTC	CASSTREPSSSGANVLTF	.	TRBV12-3/TRBV12-4	TRBJ2-6	.
TGTGCCAGCAGCTTAGAAGAGTTGATCACAGATACGCAGTATTTT	CASSLEELITDTQYF	.	TRBV7-2	TRBJ2-3	.
TGCAGTGCTAGGTCCTCGGGTAGTTGGGACAAGACCTACAATGAGCAGTTCTTC	CSARSSGSWDKTYNEQFF	few	TRBV20-1	TRBJ2-1	.
TGCGCCAGCAGCCACCCAGCGGGGAGGGGCTGGCATGGCTACACCTTC	CASSHPAGRGWHGYTF	.	TRBV4-1	TRBJ1-2	.
TGTGCCAGTAGCCAGACCGGCTATGGCTACACCTTC	CASSQTGYGYTF	few	TRBV19	TRBJ1-2	.
TGCGCCAGCAGCTGGTTATTGAACACTGAAGCTTTCTTT	CASSWLLNTEAFF	.	TRBV5-1	TRBJ1-1	.
TGCGCCAGCAGCCGAGGAGAACGGAACACTGAAGCTTTCTTT	CASSRGERNTEAFF	few	TRBV4-1	TRBJ1-1	.
TGTGCCAGCACCCTCTACGGGGTAGTCAGGTCCTACAATGAGCAGTTCTTC	CASTLYGVVRSYNEQFF	many	TRBV7-2	TRBJ2-1	.
TGCAGTGCCCCGGGGGTAAACACTGAAGCTTTCTTT	CSAPGVNTEAFF	.	TRBV20-1	TRBJ1-1	.
TGTGCCAGCAGCTTAGTTGGTAGCGGGAGCGGCACAGATACGCAGTATTTT	CASSLVGSGSGTDTQYF	many	TRBV7-9	TRBJ2-3	TRBD2
TGTGCCAGCAGCTGGTCGTCCCCTCCCAATGAGCAGTTCTTC	CASSWSSPPNEQFF	.	TRBV3-1	TRBJ2-1	.
TGTGCCAGCAGCTTAGTAGGCGGATACTACGAGCAGTACTTC	CASSLVGGYYEQYF	few	TRBV7-9	TRBJ2-7	.
TGTGCCAGTAGCCGGCGGAACTTCGACACAGATACGCAGTATTTT	CASSRRNFDTDTQYF	.	TRBV19	TRBJ2-3	.
TGTGCCAGCAGTTCCGGCAGGGGTGGGTCCCAGTACTTC	CASSSGRGGSQYF	many	TRBV6-1	TRBJ2-5	.
TGTGCCAGCAGCCAGGCCACAGGGACACCCTACGAGCAGTACTTC	CASSQATGTPYEQYF	few	TRBV3-1	TRBJ2-7	.
TGTGCCAGCAGTGAGTGGGGGGGGGGACCCAAAAACATTCAGTACTTC	CASSEWGGGPKNIQYF	few	TRBV6-1	TRBJ2-4	TRBD2
TGTGCCAGCAGCTTGGGGGACGATACGCAGTATTTT	CASSLGDDTQYF	.	TRBV5-5	TRBJ2-3	.
TGTGCCAGCAGTTACCCCTCTAGCGGGGTATCGGGTGATACGCAGTATTTT	CASSYPSSGVSGDTQYF	.	TRBV6-6	TRBJ2-3	TRBD2
TGTGCCAGCAACCAGCGGGGGTCCTACGAGCAGTACTTC	CASNQRGSYEQYF	few	TRBV2	TRBJ2-7	TRBD2
TGTGCCAGCACCCAGCGGGCCAACTATGGCTACACCTTC	CASTQRANYGYTF	.	TRBV28	TRBJ1-2	.
TGTGCCAGCAGCTTAAGGGGGGACACCGGGGAGCTGTTTTTT	CASSLRGDTGELFF	many	TRBV7-8	TRBJ2-2	.
TGTGCCAGCAGCCTAAAAAAGGGCGGTCCCTACACCGGGGAGCTGTTTTTT	CASSLKKGGPYTGELFF	.	TRBV14	TRBJ2-2	.